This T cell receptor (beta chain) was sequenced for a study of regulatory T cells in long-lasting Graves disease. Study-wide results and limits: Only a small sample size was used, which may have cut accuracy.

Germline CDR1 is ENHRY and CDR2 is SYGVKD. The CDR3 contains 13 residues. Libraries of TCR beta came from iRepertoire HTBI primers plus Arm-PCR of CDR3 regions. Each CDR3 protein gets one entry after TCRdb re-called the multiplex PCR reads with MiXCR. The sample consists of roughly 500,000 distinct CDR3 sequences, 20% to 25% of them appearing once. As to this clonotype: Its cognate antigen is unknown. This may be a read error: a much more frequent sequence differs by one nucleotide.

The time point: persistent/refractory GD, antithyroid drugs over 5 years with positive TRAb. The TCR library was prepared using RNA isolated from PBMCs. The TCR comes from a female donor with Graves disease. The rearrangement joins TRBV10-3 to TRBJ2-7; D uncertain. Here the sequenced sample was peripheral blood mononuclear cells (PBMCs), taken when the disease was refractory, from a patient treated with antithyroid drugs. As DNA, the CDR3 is TGTGCCATCAGCCGACTGAGCTCCTGCGAGCAGTACTTC. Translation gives CAISRLSSCEQYF.